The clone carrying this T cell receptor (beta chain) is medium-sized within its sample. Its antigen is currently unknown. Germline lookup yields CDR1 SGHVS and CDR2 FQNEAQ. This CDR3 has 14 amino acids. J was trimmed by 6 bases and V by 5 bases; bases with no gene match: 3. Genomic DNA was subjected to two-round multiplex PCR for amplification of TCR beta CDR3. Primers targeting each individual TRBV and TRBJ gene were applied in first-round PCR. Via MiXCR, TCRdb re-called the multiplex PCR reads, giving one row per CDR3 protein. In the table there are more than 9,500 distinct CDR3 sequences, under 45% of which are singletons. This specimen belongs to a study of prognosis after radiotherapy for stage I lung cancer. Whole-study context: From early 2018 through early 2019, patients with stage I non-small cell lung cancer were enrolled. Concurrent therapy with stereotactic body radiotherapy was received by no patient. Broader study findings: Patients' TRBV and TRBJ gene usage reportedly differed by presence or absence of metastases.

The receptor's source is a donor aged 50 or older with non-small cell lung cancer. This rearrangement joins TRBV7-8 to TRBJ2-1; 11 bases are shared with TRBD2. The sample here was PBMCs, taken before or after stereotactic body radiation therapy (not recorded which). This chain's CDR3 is CASSPGTSGNEQFF. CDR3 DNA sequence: TGTGCCAGCAGCCCCGGGACTAGCGGCAATGAGCAGTTCTTC.